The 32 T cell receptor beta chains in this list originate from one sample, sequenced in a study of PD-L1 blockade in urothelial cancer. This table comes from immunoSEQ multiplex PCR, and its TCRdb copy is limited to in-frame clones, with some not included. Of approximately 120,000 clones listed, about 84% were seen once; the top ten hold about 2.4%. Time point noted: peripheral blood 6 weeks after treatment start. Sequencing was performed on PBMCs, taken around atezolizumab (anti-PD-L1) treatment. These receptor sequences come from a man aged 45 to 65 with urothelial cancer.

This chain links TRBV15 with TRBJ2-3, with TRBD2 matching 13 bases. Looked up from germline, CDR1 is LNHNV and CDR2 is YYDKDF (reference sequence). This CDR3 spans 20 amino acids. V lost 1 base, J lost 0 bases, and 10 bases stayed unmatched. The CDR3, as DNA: TGTGCCACCAGCAGAGGATGGACTAGCGGGAGTCAGACCAGCACAGATACGCAGTATTTT. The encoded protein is CATSRGWTSGSQTSTDTQYF.

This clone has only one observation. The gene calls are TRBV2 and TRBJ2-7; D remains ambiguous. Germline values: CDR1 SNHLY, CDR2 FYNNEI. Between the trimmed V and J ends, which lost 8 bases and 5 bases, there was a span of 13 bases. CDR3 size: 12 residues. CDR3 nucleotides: TGTGCCAGCTCCTTAGCCCCCCACGAGCAGTACTTC. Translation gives CASSLAPHEQYF.

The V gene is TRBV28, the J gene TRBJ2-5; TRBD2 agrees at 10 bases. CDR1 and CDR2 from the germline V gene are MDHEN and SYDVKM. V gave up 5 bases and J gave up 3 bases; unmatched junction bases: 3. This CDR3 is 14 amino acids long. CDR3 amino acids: CASSPLAGEETQYF. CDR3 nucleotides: TGTGCCAGCAGTCCGCTAGCGGGAGAAGAGACCCAGTACTTC.

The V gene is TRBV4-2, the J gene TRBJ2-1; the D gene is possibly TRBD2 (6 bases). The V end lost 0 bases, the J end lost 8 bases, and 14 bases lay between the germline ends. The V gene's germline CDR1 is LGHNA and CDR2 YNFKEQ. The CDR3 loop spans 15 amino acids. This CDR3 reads CASSQDGSRRDEQFF. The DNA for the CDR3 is TGTGCCAGCAGCCAAGATGGTTCTAGGAGGGATGAGCAGTTCTTC.

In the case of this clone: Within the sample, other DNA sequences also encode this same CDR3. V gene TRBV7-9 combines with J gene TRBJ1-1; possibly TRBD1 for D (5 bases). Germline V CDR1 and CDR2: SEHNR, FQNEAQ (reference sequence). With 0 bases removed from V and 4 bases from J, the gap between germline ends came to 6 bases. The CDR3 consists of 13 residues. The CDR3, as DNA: TGTGCCAGCAGCTTAGCAGGGGTCACTGAAGCTTTCTTT. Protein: CASSLAGVTEAFF.

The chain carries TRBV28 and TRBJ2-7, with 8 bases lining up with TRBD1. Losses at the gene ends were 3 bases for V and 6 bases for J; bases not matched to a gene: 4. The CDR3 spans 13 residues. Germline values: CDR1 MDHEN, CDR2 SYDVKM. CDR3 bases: TGTGCCAGCAGTTTGGACAGGGCGATCGAGCAGTACTTC. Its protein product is CASSLDRAIEQYF.

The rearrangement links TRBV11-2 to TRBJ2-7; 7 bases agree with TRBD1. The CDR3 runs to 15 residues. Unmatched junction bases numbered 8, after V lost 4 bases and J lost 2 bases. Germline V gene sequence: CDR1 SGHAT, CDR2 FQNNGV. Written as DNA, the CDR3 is TGTGCCAGCAGCTCAATTGCCCAGGGGGCCTACGAGCAGTACTTC. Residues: CASSSIAQGAYEQYF.

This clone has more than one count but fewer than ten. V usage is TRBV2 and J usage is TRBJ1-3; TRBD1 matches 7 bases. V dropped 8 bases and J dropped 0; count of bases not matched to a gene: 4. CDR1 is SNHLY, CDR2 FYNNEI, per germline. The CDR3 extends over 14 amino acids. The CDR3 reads CASSDRISGNTIYF. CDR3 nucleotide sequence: TGTGCCAGCTCGGACAGGATCTCTGGAAACACCATATATTTT.

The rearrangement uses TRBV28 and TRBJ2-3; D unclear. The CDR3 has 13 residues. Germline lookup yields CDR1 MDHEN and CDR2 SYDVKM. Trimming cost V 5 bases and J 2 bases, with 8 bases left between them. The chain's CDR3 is CASSQTFTDTQYF. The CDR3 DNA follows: TGTGCCAGCAGTCAAACTTTCACAGATACGCAGTATTTT.

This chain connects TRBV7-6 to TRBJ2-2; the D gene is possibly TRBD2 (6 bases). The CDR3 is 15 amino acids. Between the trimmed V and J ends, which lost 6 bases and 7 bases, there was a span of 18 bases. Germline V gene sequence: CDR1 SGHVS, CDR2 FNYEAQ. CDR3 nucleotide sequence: TGTGCCAGCAGTTCTACACGGGGGTCCGACGGGGAGCTGTTTTTT. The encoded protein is CASSSTRGSDGELFF.

CDR3 protein: CASSLGTGTYNEQFF. The CDR3 coding sequence is TGTGCCAGCAGCTTAGGAACAGGAACCTACAATGAGCAGTTCTTC. The chain combines TRBV11-2 with TRBJ2-1; TRBD1 is a possible D gene (5 bases). Between the trimmed V and J ends, which lost 1 base and 2 bases, there was a span of 9 bases. Germline V gene data show CDR1 as SGHAT and CDR2 as FQNNGV. This CDR3 comprises 15 residues.

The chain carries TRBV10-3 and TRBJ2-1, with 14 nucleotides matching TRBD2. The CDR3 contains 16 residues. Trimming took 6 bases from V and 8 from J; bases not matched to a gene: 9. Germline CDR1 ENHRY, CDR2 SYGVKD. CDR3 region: CAISLEGTSGSYEQFF. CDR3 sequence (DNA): TGTGCCATCAGCCTGGAAGGGACTAGCGGGAGTTATGAGCAGTTCTTC.

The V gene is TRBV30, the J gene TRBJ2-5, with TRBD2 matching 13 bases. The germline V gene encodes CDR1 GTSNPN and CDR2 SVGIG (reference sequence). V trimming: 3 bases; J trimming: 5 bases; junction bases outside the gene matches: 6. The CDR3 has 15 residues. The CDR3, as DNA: TGTGCCTGGAGCTACGGACTAGCGGGAGTGGAGACCCAGTACTTC. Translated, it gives CAWSYGLAGVETQYF.

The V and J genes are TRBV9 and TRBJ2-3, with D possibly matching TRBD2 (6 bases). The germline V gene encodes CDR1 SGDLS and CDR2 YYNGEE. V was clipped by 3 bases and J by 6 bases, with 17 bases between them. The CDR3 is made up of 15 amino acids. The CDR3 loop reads CASSGVTGVSDTQYF. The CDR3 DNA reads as TGTGCCAGCAGCGGGGTGACGGGAGTGTCTGATACGCAGTATTTT.

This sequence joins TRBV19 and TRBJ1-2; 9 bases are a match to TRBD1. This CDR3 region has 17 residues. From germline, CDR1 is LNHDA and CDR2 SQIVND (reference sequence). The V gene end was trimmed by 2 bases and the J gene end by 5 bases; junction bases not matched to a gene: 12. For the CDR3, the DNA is TGTGCCAGTAGTATAAGGGACCCCGGGACAGGGCGTTATGGCTACACCTTC. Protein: CASSIRDPGTGRYGYTF.

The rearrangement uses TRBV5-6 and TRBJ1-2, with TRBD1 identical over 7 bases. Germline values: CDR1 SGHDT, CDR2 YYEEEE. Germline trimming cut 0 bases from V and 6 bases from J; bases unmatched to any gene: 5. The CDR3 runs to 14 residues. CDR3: CASSLADRVHGYTF. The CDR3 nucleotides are TGTGCCAGCAGCTTGGCTGACAGGGTCCATGGCTACACCTTC.

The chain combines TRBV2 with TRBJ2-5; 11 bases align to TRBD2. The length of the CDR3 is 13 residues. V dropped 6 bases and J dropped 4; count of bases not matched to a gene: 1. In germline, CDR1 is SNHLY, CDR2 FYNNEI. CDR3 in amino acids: CASRGLAGETQYF. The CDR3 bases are TGTGCCAGCAGAGGACTAGCGGGAGAGACCCAGTACTTC. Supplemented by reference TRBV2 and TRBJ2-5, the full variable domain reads EPEVTQTPSHQVTQMGQEVILRCVPISNHLYFYWYRQILGQKVEFLVSFYNNEISEKSEIFDDQFSVERPDGSNFTLKIRSTKLEDSAMYFCASRGLAGETQYFGPGTRLLVL.

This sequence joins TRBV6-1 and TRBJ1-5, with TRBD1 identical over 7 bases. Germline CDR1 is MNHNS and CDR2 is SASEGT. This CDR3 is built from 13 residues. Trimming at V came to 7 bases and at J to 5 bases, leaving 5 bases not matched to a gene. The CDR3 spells CASKEQGYQPQHF. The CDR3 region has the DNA TGTGCCAGCAAAGAACAGGGGTATCAGCCCCAGCATTTT.

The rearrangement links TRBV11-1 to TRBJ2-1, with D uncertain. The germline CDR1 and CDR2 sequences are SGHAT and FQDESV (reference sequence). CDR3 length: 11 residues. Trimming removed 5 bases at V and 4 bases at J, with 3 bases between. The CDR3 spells CASSPYNEQFF. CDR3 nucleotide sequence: TGTGCCAGCAGCCCTTACAATGAGCAGTTCTTC.

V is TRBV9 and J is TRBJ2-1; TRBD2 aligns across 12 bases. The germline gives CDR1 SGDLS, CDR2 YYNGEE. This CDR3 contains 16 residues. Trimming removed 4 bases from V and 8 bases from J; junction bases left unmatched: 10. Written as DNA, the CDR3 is TGTGCCAGCAGCCTAGCCAGACTAGCGGGAGAGGATGAGCAGTTCTTC. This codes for CASSLARLAGEDEQFF. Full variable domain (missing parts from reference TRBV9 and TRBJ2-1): DSGVTQTPKHLITATGQRVTLRCSPRSGDLSVYWYQQSLDQGLQFLIQYYNGEERAKGNILERFSAQQFPDLHSELNLSSLELGDSALYFCASSLARLAGEDEQFFGPGTRLTVL.

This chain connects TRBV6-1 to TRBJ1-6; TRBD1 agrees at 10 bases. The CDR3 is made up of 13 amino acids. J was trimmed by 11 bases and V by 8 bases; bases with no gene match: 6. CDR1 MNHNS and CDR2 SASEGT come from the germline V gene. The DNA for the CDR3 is TGTGCCAGCTGGGACAGGGGAGTGGCACCCCTCCACTTT. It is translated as CASWDRGVAPLHF.

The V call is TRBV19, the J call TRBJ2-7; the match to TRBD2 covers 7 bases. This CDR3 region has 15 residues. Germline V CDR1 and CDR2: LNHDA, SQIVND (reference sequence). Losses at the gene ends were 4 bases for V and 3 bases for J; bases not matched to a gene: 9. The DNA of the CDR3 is TGTGCCAGTAGTAGGGGAGCGGGACTATTCTACGAGCAGTACTTC. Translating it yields CASSRGAGLFYEQYF.

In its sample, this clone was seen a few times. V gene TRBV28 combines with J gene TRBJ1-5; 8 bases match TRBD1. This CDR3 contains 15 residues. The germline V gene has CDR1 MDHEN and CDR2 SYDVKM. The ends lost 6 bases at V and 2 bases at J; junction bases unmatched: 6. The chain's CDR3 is CASRWTGSGNQPQHF. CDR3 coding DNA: TGTGCCAGCAGATGGACAGGGTCGGGCAATCAGCCCCAGCATTTT.

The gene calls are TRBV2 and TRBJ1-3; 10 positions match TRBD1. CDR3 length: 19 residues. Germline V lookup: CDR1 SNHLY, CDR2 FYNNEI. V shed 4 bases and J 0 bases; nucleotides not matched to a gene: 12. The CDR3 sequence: CASSVPGQGPTLSGNTIYF. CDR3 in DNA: TGTGCCAGCAGTGTACCGGGACAGGGGCCGACTCTCTCTGGAAACACCATATATTTT.

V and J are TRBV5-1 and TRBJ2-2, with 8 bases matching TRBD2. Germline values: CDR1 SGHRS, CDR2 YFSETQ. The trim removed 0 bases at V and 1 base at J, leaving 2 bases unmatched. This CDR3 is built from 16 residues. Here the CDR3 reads CASSLAGGVNTGELFF. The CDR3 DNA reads TGCGCCAGCAGCTTGGCCGGGGGGGTGAACACCGGGGAGCTGTTTTTT.

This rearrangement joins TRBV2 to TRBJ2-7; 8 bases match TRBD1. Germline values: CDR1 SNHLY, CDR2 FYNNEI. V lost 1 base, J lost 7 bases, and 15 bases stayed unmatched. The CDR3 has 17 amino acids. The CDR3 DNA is TGTGCCAGCAGTGAAGGGGGGATGACAGGGGCTTTAAAAGAGCAGTACTTC. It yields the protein CASSEGGMTGALKEQYF. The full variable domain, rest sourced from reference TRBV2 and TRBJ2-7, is EPEVTQTPSHQVTQMGQEVILRCVPISNHLYFYWYRQILGQKVEFLVSFYNNEISEKSEIFDDQFSVERPDGSNFTLKIRSTKLEDSAMYFCASSEGGMTGALKEQYFGPGTRLTVT.

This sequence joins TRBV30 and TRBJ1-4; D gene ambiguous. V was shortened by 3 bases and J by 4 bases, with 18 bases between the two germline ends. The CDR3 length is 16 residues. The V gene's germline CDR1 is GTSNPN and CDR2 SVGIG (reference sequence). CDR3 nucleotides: TGTGCCTGGAGCACTATGGGAGGCAGCCTTAATGAAAAACTGTTTTTT. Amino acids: CAWSTMGGSLNEKLFF. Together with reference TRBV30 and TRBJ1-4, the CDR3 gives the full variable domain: SQTIHQWPATLVQPVGSPLSLECTVEGTSNPNLYWYRQAAGRGLQLLFYSVGIGQISSEVPQNLSASRPQDRQFILSSKKLLLSDSGFYLCAWSTMGGSLNEKLFFGSGTQLSVL.

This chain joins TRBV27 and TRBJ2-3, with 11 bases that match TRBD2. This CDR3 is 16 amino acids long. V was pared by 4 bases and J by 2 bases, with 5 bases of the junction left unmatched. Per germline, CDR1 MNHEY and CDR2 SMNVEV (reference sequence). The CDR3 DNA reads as TGTGCCAGCAGTTCGGGACTAGCGGTTAACACAGATACGCAGTATTTT. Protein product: CASSSGLAVNTDTQYF.

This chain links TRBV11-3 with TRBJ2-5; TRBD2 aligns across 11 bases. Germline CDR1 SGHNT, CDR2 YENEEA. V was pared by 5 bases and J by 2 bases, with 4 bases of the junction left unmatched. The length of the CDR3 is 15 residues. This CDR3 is CASSPGLAGQETQYF. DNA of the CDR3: TGTGCCAGCAGCCCCGGACTAGCGGGTCAAGAGACCCAGTACTTC.

The CDR3 sequence is CASSRQGAPSTDTQYF. CDR3 in DNA: TGTGCCAGCTCAAGACAGGGGGCCCCAAGCACAGATACGCAGTATTTT. This rearrangement joins TRBV18 to TRBJ2-3; 10 bases align to TRBD1. This CDR3 contains 16 residues. Germline V gives CDR1 KGHSH, CDR2 LQKENI. The V and J ends lost 5 bases and 0 bases, in that order; junction bases with no gene match: 5.

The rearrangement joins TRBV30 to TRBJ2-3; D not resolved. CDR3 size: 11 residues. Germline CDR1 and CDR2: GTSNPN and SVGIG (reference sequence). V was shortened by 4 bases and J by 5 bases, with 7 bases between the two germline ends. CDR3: CAWMSRDTQYF. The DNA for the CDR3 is TGTGCCTGGATGTCCAGAGATACGCAGTATTTT.

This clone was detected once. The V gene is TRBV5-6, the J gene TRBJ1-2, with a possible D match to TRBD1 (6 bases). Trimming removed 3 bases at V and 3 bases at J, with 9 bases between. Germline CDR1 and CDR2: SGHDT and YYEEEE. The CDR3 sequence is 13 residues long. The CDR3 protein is CASSSTGHYGYTF. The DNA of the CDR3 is TGTGCCAGCAGCTCTACAGGGCACTATGGCTACACCTTC.